Listed here is a single TCR beta chain. This record comes from a study of blood T cell repertoires in COVID-19. For the study at large: The study drew acute and convalescent COVID-19 samples from the United States, Italy and Spain. The cDNA or gDNA used as material had been derived from T cells, B-cell-depleted T cells, or PBMCs.

The CDR3 is 13 residues long. The trim removed 3 bases at V and 3 bases at J, leaving 3 bases unmatched. Germline assignment: CDR1 SGDLS and CDR2 YYNGEE. Assay: immunoSEQ multiplex PCR; the TCRdb copy retains only in-frame clones and omits some. This sample carries 170,000 or so clones, about 88% of them seen once, and the ten largest clones take 5.5% to 8.5%. The source is a woman aged 45 to 65 who had recovered from COVID-19. The chain joins TRBV9 to TRBJ2-7; 7 nucleotides match TRBD1. The sample consisted of PBMCs or T cells enriched from blood (not recorded which). The CDR3 sequence: CASSAGDSYEQYF. CDR3 bases: TGTGCCAGCAGCGCAGGGGACAGCTACGAGCAGTACTTC.